The 7 T cell receptor beta chains reported below all come from one sample, sequenced in a study of blood T cell repertoires in COVID-19. The repertoire was sequenced with immunoSEQ multiplex PCR; TCRdb's copy has only in-frame clones and lacks some. The data show 150,000 to 200,000 clones, more than 75% seen once. Sequencing was carried out using PBMCs or T cells enriched from blood (not recorded which). These receptor sequences come from a woman between 45 and 65 years old with acute COVID-19.

The CDR3: CASSPRTRGFTDTQYF. The CDR3 DNA follows: TGTGCCAGCAGCCCCCGAACCAGGGGTTTTACAGATACGCAGTATTTT. This chain joins TRBV7-8 and TRBJ2-3; a possible D gene is TRBD1 (6 bases). V shed 5 bases and J shed 3 bases, with 18 bases lying between them. The germline gives CDR1 SGHVS, CDR2 FQNEAQ. The length of the CDR3 is 16 residues.

V is TRBV4-1 and J is TRBJ1-3; possibly TRBD1 for D (6 bases). The germline V and J ends were trimmed by 7 bases and 2 bases, with 18 bases remaining between them. CDR3 length: 16 amino acids. The germline gives CDR1 MGHRA, CDR2 YSYEKL. This CDR3 is CASTSTGNLAGNTIYF. The DNA for the CDR3 is TGCGCCAGCACTTCAACAGGGAATCTGGCTGGAAACACCATATATTTT.

This rearrangement joins TRBV29-1 to TRBJ1-1; TRBD1 might be the D (6 bases). Germline V gene lookup returns CDR1 SQVTM and CDR2 ANQGSEA. The CDR3 is 11 residues long. Trimming took off 7 bases at V and 11 bases at J, with 17 bases between the two ends. The CDR3 loop is CSASHGQGAFF. In DNA, the CDR3 is TGCAGCGCATCACATGGTCAGGGGGCTTTCTTT.

This clone was seen only once. The chain has TRBV29-1 and TRBJ2-1; a weak D match, TRBD2 (5 bases). Germline values: CDR1 SQVTM, CDR2 ANQGSEA. The CDR3 runs 12 residues. V was clipped by 3 bases and J by 8 bases, with 11 bases between them. This CDR3 is CSVEKGADEQFF. The CDR3 nucleotides read TGCAGCGTTGAGAAGGGAGCGGATGAGCAGTTCTTC.

V and J are TRBV19 and TRBJ1-6; D possibly corresponds to TRBD1 (5 bases). The CDR3 runs 17 residues. Deletions cut 5 bases from V and 5 bases from J, with 19 bases between. Germline V gene lookup returns CDR1 LNHDA and CDR2 SQIVND (reference sequence). In nucleotides, the CDR3 is TGTGCCAGTAGTCCTCCCTTGCGGCAGGGCAATAATTCACCCCTCCACTTT. Translating it yields CASSPPLRQGNNSPLHF.

The rearrangement joins TRBV5-1 to TRBJ1-2, with D possibly being TRBD1 (5 bases). CDR1 and CDR2 (germline): SGHRS, YFSETQ. V gave up 6 bases and J gave up 8 bases, with 17 bases separating them. There are 13 residues in the CDR3. The CDR3: CASTEDTQQGYTF. CDR3 coding DNA: TGCGCCAGCACCGAGGACACTCAGCAGGGCTACACCTTC.

The V and J genes are TRBV19 and TRBJ1-3, with no clear D. This CDR3 comprises 14 residues. V was shortened by 5 bases and J by 0 bases, with 8 bases between the two germline ends. CDR1 and CDR2 from the germline V gene are LNHDA and SQIVND (reference sequence). The CDR3 DNA reads TGTGCCAGTAGTGTACTACACTCTGGAAACACCATATATTTT. Amino acid sequence: CASSVLHSGNTIYF.